According to its frequency, the clone carrying this T cell receptor (beta chain) is medium-sized. Its target is unknown. One tube held mixed TRB-A and TRB-B primer pools for touch-down PCR. TCRdb reprocessed the multiplex PCR reads, keeping one entry per CDR3 protein, no DNA. The listing records about 6,300 distinct CDR3 sequences. TRB amplification used approximately 270 ng of peripheral blood genomic DNA. The data were taken from a study of T cell clusters in autoimmune cytopenias. At the level of the study: The median distinct TRB clonotype count was approximately 2,500 per sample, from a median around 50,000 reads. Study outcomes and limitations: The T cell clusters were defined only in silico, without experimental functional validation. Comparing secondary cytopenia with chronic lymphocytic leukemia showed no cluster-lack signature, apparently masked by lymphoma repertoire.

Germline values: CDR1 MNHEY, CDR2 SVGAGI. The CDR3 runs 17 residues. These data are also associated with another study on T cell repertoires in aging, cancer and after chemotherapy.

The receptor comes from a human donor in good health. This chain uses TRBV6-5 with TRBJ1-1; the TCRdb call, TRBD1, lacks DNA for checking. Material: peripheral blood. This CDR3 is CASRPYGQGARNTEAFF.